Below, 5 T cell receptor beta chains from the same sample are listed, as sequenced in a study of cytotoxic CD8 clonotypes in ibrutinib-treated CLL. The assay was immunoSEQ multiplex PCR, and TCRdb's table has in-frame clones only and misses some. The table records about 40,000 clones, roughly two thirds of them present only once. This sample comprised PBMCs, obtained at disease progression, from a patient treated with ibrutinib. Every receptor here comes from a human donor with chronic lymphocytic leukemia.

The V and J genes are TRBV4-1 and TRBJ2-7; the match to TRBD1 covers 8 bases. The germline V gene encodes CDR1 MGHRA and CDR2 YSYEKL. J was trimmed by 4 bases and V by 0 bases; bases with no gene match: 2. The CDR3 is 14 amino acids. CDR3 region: CASSQDRGRYEQYF. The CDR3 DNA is TGCGCCAGCAGCCAAGACAGGGGGCGGTACGAGCAGTACTTC.

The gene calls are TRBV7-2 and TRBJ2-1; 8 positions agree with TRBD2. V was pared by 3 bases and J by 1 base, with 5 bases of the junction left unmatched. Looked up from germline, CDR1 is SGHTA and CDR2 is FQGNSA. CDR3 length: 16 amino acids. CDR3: CASSFRLALSYNEQFF. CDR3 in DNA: TGTGCCAGCAGCTTCCGACTAGCGCTATCCTACAATGAGCAGTTCTTC.

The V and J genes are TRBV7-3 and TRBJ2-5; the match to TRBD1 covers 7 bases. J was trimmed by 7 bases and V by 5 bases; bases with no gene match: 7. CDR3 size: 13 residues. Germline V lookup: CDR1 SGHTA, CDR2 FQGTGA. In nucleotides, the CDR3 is TGTGCCAGCAGCCTCGGACAGGCGGCGACCCAGTACTTC. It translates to CASSLGQAATQYF.

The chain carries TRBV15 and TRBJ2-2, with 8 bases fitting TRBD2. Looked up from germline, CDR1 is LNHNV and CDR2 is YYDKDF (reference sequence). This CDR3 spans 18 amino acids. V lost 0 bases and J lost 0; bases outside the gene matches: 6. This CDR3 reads CATSRDRGSGTNTGELFF. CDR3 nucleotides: TGTGCCACCAGCAGAGATCGAGGTAGCGGGACGAACACCGGGGAGCTGTTTTTT.

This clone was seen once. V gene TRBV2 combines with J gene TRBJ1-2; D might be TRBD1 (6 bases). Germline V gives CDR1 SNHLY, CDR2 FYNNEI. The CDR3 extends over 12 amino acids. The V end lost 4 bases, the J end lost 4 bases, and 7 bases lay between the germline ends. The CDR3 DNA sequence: TGTGCCAGCAGTGGACAGGTCTATGGCTACACCTTC. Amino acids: CASSGQVYGYTF. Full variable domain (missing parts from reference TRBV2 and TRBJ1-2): EPEVTQTPSHQVTQMGQEVILRCVPISNHLYFYWYRQILGQKVEFLVSFYNNEISEKSEIFDDQFSVERPDGSNFTLKIRSTKLEDSAMYFCASSGQVYGYTFGSGTRLTVV.